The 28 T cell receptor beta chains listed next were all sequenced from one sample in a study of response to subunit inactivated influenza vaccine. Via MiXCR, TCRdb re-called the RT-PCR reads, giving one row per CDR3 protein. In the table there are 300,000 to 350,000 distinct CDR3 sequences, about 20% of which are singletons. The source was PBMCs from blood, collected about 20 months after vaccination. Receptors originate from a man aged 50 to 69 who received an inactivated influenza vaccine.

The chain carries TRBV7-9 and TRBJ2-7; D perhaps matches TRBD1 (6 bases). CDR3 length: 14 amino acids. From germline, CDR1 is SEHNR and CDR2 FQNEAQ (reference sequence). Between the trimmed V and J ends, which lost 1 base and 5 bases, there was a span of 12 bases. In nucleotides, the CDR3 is TGTGCCAGCAGCTTAGAACAGGGTTGGAACGAGCAGTACTTC. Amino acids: CASSLEQGWNEQYF.

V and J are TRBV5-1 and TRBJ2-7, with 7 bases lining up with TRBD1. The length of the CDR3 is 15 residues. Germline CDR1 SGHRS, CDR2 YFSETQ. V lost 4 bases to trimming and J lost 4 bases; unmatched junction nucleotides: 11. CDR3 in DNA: TGCGCCAGCAGCAATCGGACAGGTTCACCTTACGAGCAGTACTTC. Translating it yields CASSNRTGSPYEQYF. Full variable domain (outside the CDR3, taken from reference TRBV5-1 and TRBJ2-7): KAGVTQTPRYLIKTRGQQVTLSCSPISGHRSVSWYQQTPGQGLQFLFEYFSETQRNKGNFPGRFSGRQFSNSRSEMNVSTLELGDSALYLCASSNRTGSPYEQYFGPGTRLTVT.

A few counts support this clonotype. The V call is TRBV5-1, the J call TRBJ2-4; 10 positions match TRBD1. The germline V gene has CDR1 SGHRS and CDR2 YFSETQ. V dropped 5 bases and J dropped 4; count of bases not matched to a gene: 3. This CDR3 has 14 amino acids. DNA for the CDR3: TGCGCCAGCAGTCGGGACAGGGGAAAAAACATTCAGTACTTC. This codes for CASSRDRGKNIQYF.

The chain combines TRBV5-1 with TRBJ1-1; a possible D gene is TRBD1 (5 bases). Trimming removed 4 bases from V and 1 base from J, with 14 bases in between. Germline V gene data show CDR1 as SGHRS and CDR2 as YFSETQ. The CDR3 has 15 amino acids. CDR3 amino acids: CASSPSSRANTEAFF. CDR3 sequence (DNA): TGCGCCAGCAGCCCAAGTTCCAGGGCGAACACTGAAGCTTTCTTT. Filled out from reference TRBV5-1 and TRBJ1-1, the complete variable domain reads KAGVTQTPRYLIKTRGQQVTLSCSPISGHRSVSWYQQTPGQGLQFLFEYFSETQRNKGNFPGRFSGRQFSNSRSEMNVSTLELGDSALYLCASSPSSRANTEAFFGQGTRLTVV.

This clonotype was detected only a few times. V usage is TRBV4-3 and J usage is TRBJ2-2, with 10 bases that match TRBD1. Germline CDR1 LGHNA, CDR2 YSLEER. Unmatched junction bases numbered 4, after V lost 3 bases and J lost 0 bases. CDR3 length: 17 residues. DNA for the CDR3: TGCGCCAGCAGCCACCCAGGACAGGGGGCGAACACCGGGGAGCTGTTTTTT. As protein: CASSHPGQGANTGELFF.

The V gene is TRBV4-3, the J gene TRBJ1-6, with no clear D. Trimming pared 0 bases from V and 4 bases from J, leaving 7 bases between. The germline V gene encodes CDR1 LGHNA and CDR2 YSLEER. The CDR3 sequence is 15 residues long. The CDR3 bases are TGCGCCAGCAGCCAAGAGCCGGCATATAATTCACCCCTCCACTTT. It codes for CASSQEPAYNSPLHF.

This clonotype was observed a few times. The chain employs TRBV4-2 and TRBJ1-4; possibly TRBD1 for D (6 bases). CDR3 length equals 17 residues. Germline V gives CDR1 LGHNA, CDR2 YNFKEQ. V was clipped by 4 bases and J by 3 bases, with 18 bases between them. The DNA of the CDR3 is TGTGCCAGCAGCCCGACGGCCAACACAGGGTCTAATGAAAAACTGTTTTTT. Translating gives CASSPTANTGSNEKLFF.

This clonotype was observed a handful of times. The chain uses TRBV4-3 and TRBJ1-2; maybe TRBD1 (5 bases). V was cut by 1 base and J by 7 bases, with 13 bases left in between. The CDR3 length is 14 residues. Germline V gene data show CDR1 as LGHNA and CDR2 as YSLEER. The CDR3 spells CASSQGRGRPGYTF. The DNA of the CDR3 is TGCGCCAGCAGCCAAGGTCGGGGGAGGCCTGGCTACACCTTC.

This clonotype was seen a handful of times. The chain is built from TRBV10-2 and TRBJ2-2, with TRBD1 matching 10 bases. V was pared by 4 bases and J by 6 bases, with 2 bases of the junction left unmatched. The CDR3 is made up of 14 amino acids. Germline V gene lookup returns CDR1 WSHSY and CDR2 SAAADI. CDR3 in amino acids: CASSGQGAAGELFF. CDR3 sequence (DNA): TGCGCCAGCAGTGGACAGGGGGCGGCCGGGGAGCTGTTTTTT.

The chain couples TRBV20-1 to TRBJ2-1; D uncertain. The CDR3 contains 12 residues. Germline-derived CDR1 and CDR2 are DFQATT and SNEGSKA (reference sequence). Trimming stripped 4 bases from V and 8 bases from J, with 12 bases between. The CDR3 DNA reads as TGCAGTGCTAACGAACAGTTCTATGAGCAGTTCTTC. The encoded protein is CSANEQFYEQFF.

The CDR3 loop reads CATLGNTEAFF. The CDR3, as DNA: TGTGCCACCTTGGGAAACACTGAAGCTTTCTTT. V is TRBV10-3 and J is TRBJ1-1; D is unresolved. The CDR3 length is 11 residues. V shed 10 bases and J shed 2 bases, with 8 bases lying between them. Germline lookup yields CDR1 ENHRY and CDR2 SYGVKD.

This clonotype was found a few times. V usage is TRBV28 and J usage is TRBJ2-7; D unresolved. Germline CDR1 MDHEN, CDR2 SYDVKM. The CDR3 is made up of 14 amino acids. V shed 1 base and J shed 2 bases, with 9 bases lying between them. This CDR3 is CASSLFFGPYEQYF. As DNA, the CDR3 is TGTGCCAGCAGTTTATTCTTTGGGCCCTACGAGCAGTACTTC.

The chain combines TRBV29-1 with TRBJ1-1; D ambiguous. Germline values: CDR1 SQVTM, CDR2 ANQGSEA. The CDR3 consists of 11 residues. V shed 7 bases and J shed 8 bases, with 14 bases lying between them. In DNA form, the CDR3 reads TGCAGCGCTCCAAAAGGTGTGGAAGCTTTCTTT. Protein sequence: CSAPKGVEAFF.

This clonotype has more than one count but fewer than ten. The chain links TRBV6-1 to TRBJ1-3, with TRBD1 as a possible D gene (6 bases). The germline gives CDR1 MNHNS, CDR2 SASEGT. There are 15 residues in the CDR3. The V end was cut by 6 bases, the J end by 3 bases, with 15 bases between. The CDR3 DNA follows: TGTGCCAGCAGGCCTCCGGGGGCCGGTGGAAACACCATATATTTT. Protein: CASRPPGAGGNTIYF.

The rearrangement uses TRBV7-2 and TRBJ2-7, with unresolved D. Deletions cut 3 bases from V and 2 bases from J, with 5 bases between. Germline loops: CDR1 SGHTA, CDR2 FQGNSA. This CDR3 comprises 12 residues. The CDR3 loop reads CASSFHTYEQYF. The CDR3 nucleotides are TGTGCCAGCAGCTTCCATACCTACGAGCAGTACTTC.

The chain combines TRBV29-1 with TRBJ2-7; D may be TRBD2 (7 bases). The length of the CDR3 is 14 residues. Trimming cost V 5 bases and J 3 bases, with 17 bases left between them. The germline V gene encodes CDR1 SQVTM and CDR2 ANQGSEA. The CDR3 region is CSVPMGGPLYEQYF. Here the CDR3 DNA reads TGCAGCGTTCCCATGGGGGGGCCTCTCTACGAGCAGTACTTC.

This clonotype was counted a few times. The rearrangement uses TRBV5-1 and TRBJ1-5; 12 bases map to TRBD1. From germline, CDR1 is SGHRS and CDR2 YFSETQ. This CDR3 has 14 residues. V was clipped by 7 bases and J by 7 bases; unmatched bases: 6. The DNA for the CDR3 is TGCGCCAGCCAAGGGACAGGGGGCTTGCAGCCCCAGCATTTT. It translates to CASQGTGGLQPQHF. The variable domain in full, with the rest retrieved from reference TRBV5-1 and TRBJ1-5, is KAGVTQTPRYLIKTRGQQVTLSCSPISGHRSVSWYQQTPGQGLQFLFEYFSETQRNKGNFPGRFSGRQFSNSRSEMNVSTLELGDSALYLCASQGTGGLQPQHFGDGTRLSIL.

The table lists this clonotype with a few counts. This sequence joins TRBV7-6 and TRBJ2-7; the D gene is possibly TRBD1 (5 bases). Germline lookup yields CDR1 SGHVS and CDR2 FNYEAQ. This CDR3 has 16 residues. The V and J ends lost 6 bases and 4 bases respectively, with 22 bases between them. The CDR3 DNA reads TGTGCCAGCAGTTACAGGTTCCCCACAGTTCGGTACGAGCAGTACTTC. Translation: CASSYRFPTVRYEQYF.

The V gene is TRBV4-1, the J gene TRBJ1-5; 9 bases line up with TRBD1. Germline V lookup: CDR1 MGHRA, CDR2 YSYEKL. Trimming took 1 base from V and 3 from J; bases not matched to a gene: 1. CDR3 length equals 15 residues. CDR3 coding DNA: TGCGCCAGCAGCCAAGGGACAGGGGTCAATCAGCCCCAGCATTTT. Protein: CASSQGTGVNQPQHF.

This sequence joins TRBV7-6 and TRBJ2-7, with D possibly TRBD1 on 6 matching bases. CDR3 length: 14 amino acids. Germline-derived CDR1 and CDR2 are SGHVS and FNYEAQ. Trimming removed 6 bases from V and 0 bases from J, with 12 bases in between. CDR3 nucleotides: TGTGCCAGCAGACCCGGGACAAACTCCTACGAGCAGTACTTC. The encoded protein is CASRPGTNSYEQYF.

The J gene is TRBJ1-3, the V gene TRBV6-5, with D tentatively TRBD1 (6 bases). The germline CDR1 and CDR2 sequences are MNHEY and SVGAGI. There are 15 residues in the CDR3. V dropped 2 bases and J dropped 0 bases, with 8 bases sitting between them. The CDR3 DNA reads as TGTGCCAGCAGTTACAGGGGGAGCTCTGGAAACACCATATATTTT. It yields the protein CASSYRGSSGNTIYF.

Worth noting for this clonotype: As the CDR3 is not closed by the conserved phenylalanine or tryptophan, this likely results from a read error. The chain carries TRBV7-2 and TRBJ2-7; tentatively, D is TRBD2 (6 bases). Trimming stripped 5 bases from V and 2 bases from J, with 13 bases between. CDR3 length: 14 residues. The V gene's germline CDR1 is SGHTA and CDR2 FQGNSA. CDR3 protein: CASSAMPGAYEQYL. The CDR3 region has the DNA TGTGCCAGCAGCGCGATGCCGGGGGCCTACGAGCAGTACCTC.

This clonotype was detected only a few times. CDR3 residues: CASSVALAVTNTGELFF. Written as DNA, the CDR3 is TGTGCCAGCAGTGTAGCGCTAGCGGTTACGAACACCGGGGAGCTGTTTTTT. The chain joins TRBV2 to TRBJ2-2; 7 bases agree with TRBD2. Per the germline V gene, CDR1 is SNHLY and CDR2 is FYNNEI. Losses at the gene ends were 4 bases for V and 0 bases for J; bases not matched to a gene: 8. The CDR3 extends over 17 amino acids.

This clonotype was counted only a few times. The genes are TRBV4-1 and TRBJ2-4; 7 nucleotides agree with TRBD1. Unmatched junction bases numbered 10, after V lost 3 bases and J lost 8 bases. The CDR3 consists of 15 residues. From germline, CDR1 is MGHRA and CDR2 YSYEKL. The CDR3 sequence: CASSHQTGSLDIQYF. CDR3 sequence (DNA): TGCGCCAGCAGCCACCAGACAGGGAGTCTCGACATTCAGTACTTC.

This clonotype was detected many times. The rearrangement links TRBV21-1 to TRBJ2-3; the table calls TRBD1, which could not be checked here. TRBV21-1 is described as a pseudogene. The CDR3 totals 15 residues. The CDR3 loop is CASSSGQAPTDTQYF. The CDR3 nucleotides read TGTGCCAGCAGTTCGGGACAGGCCCCCACAGATACGCAGTATTTT.

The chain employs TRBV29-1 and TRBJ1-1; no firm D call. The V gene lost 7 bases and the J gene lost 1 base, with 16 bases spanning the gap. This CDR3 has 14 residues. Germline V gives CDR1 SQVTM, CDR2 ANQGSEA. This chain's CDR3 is CSAIGLWGNTEAFF. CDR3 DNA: TGCAGCGCCATCGGACTCTGGGGGAACACTGAAGCTTTCTTT.

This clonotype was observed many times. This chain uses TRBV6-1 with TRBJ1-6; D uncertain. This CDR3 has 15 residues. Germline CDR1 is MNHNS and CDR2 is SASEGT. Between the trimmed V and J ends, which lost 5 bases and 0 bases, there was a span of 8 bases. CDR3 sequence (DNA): TGTGCCAGCAGTCCCTACATCTCCTATAATTCACCCCTCCACTTT. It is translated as CASSPYISYNSPLHF.

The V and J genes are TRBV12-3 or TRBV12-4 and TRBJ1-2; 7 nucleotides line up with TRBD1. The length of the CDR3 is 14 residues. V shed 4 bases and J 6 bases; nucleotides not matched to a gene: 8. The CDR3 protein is CASSYQDRMNGYTF. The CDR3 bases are TGTGCCAGCAGTTACCAGGACAGGATGAATGGCTACACCTTC.